This T cell receptor beta chain derives from a study of T cell responses to AZD1222 COVID-19 vaccine. The CDR3 extends over 15 amino acids. CDR1 and CDR2 (germline): LNHDA, SQIVND (reference sequence). With 1 base removed from V and 1 base from J, the gap between germline ends came to 8 bases. This table comes from immunoSEQ multiplex PCR, and its TCRdb copy is limited to in-frame clones, with some not included. Of 50,000 to 65,000 clones in the sample, approximately 86% were seen once. The TCR was taken from an adult who received the AZD1222 COVID-19 vaccine. The chain couples TRBV19 to TRBJ2-1; D might be TRBD2 (5 bases). This sample comprised peripheral blood, obtained 28 days after the second AZD1222 dose. The CDR3 nucleotides are TGTGCCAGTAGTATAGGCGGGCGTTCCTACAATGAGCAGTTCTTC. Translation: CASSIGGRSYNEQFF.